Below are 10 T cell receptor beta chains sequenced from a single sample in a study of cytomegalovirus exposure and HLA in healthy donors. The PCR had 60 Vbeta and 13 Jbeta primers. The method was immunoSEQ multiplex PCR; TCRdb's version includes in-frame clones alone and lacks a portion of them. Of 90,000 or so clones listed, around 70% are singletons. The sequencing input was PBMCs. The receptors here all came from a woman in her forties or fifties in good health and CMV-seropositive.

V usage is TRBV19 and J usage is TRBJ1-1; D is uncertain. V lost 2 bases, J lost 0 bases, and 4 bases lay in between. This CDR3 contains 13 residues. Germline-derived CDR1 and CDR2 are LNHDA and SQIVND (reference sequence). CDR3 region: CASSISVNTEAFF. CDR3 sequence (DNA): TGTGCCAGTAGTATATCCGTGAACACTGAAGCTTTCTTT.

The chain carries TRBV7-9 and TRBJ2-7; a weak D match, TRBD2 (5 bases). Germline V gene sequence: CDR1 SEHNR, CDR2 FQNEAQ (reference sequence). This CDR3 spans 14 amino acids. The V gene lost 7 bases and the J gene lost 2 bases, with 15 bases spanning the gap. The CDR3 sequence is CASTPSGWAYEQYF. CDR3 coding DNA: TGTGCCAGCACCCCATCGGGGTGGGCCTACGAGCAGTACTTC. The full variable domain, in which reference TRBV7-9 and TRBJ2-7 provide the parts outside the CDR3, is DTGVSQNPRHKITKRGQNVTFRCDPISEHNRLYWYRQTLGQGPEFLTYFQNEAQLEKSRLLSDRFSAERPKGSFSTLEIQRTEQGDSAMYLCASTPSGWAYEQYFGPGTRLTVT.

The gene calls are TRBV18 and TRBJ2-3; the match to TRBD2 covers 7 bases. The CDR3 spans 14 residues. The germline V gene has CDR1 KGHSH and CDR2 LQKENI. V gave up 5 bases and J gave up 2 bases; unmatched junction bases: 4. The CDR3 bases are TGTGCCAGCTCATTTCGGGACTACACAGATACGCAGTATTTT. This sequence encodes CASSFRDYTDTQYF.

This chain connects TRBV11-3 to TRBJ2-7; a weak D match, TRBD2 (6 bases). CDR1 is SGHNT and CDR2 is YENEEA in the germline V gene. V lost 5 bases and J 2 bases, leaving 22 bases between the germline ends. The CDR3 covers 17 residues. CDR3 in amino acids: CASSPDRRSRGPYEQYF. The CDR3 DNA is TGTGCCAGCAGCCCTGATCGACGGTCGCGGGGACCCTACGAGCAGTACTTC.

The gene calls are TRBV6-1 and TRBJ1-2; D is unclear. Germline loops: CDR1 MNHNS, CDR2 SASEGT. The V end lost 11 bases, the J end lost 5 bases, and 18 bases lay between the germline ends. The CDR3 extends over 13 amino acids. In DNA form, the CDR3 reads TGTGCCGGTTCCGTGGCGGGTGGGTATGGCTACACCTTC. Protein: CAGSVAGGYGYTF.

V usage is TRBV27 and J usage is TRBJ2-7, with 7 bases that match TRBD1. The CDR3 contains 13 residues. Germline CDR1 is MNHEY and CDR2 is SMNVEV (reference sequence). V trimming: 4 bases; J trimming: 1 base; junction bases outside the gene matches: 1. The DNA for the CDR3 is TGTGCCAGCAGTTGGGACAGTTCCTACGAGCAGTACTTC. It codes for CASSWDSSYEQYF.

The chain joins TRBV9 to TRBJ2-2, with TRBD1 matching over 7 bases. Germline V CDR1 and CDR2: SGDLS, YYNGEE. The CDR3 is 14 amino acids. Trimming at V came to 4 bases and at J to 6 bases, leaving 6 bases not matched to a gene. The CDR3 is CASSMTGSAGELFF. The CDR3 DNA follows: TGTGCCAGCAGCATGACAGGGTCGGCCGGGGAGCTGTTTTTT.

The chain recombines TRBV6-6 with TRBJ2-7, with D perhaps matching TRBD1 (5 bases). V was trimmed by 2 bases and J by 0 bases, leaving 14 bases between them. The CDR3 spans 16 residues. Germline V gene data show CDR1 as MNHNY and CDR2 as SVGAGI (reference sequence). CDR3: CASSYGADPSSYEQYF. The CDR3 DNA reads TGTGCCAGCAGTTACGGGGCCGACCCGAGCTCCTACGAGCAGTACTTC.

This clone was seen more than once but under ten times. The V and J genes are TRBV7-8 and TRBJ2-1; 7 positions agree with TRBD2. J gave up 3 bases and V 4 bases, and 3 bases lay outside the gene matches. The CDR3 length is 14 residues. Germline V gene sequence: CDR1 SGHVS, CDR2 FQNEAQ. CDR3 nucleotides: TGTGCCAGCAGCTCCGGGACTAACTACAATGAGCAGTTCTTC. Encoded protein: CASSSGTNYNEQFF.

The CDR3 sequence is CAWSVRGGYEQYF. CDR3 sequence (DNA): TGTGCCTGGAGTGTACGGGGAGGTTACGAGCAGTACTTC. The chain links TRBV30 to TRBJ2-7, with a weak D call TRBD2 (6 bases). Germline-derived CDR1 and CDR2 are GTSNPN and SVGIG (reference sequence). The CDR3 is 13 residues long. The ends were cut back, 0 bases at V and 4 bases at J, with 10 bases in the middle.